The sequence of this T cell receptor (beta chain) was determined in a study of blood T cells in healthy people across ages. Whole-study findings and limits: The diversity estimates, figures obtained from one million T cells, were considered underestimates. In these data, TCR beta diversity tracked strongly with naive T cell percentage. Per million T cells, the diversity of TCR beta decreased roughly linearly as age advanced.

A J-beta primer mix and a sample-barcoded 5' primer were used in a second PCR of roughly 6 to 11 cycles. A single record per CDR3 protein comes from TCRdb applying MiXCR to the 5' RACE reads. Of about 1 million distinct CDR3 sequences listed, less than 50% are singletons. This clonotype was found a few times. The target antigen is unknown. Germline V gives CDR1 SGHAT, CDR2 FQNNGV. V gave up 5 bases and J gave up 4 bases, with 12 bases separating them. The CDR3 has 15 residues. Each sample used at least 6.5 million PBMCs. This TCR derives from a woman aged 55-75 years in good health. The sample was blood. J is TRBJ1-6 and V is TRBV11-2; D ambiguous. The CDR3 coding sequence is TGTGCCAGCAGCCTCCTCCCGGCGTATAATTCACCCCTCCACTTT. Its protein is CASSLLPAYNSPLHF. Based on the CDR3 plus reference TRBV11-2 and TRBJ1-6, the full variable domain is EAGVAQSPRYKIIEKRQSVAFWCNPISGHATLYWYQQILGQGPKLLIQFQNNGVVDDSQLPKDRFSAERLKGVDSTLKIQPAKLEDSAVYLCASSLLPAYNSPLHFGNGTRLTVT.